The rows below give T cell receptor beta chains drawn from one sample of a study of CD8+CD57+ T cells in acquired aplastic anemia. A single record per CDR3 protein comes from TCRdb applying MiXCR to the reads. Here the sample spans some 120,000 distinct CDR3 sequences, approximately 41% being singletons. The sample comprised sorted CD4+, CD8+, or CD8+CD57+ T cells (not recorded which) from PBMCs. The receptors stem from a human donor with aplastic anemia. The CDR3 runs from the conserved cysteine through the conserved F or W. The D gene is left open where the match is weak. The size of a clone is reported for some rows only, either as once, few or many, or as a class for expanded clones.

J: TRBJ2-7
V: TRBV6-5
D: -
size: -
DNA: TGTGCCAGCAGTTCCCCAGAGGTCGGCTACGAGCAGTACTTC
CDR3: CASSSPEVGYEQYF

J: TRBJ1-2
V: TRBV25-1
D: TRBD1
size: -
DNA: TGTGCCAGCAGTGAAGGGGACAGGTCCTTACGCACCTTC
CDR3: CASSEGDRSLRTF

J: TRBJ2-1
V: TRBV5-6
D: -
size: few
DNA: TGTGCCAGCAGCTTGGAAGGCCGGGACCCAAGATACGAGCAGTTCTTC
CDR3: CASSLEGRDPRYEQFF

J: TRBJ2-6
V: TRBV6-6
D: -
size: many
DNA: TGTGCCAGCAGTTACCGGGGGCCCTCTGGGGCCAACGTCCTGACTTTC
CDR3: CASSYRGPSGANVLTF

J: TRBJ2-3
V: TRBV7-9
D: -
size: many
DNA: TGTGCCAGCAGCTTATCTCTTGGGCAGGGGGGGACAGATACGCAGTATTTT
CDR3: CASSLSLGQGGTDTQYF

J: TRBJ2-1
V: TRBV29-1
D: TRBD2
size: once
DNA: TGCAGCGTCACGGGACTAGCCTACAATGAGCAGTTCTTC
CDR3: CSVTGLAYNEQFF

J: TRBJ1-2
V: TRBV6-1
D: -
size: many
DNA: TGTGCCAGCAGTGAAGGGTGGGGGGGCGGCTACACCTTC
CDR3: CASSEGWGGGYTF

J: TRBJ1-6
V: TRBV7-9
D: TRBD1
size: many
DNA: TGTGCCAGCAGCTCCCCGACGTGGCAGGGGGATTCACCCCTCCACTTT
CDR3: CASSSPTWQGDSPLHF

J: TRBJ1-2
V: TRBV5-8
D: TRBD1
size: many
DNA: TGTGCCAGCAGCCTCGAACAGGGGTTAATCGGTGGCTACACCTTC
CDR3: CASSLEQGLIGGYTF

J: TRBJ1-4
V: TRBV7-9
D: -
size: few
DNA: TGTGCCAGCAGCTTAAAGACTGGGAGCTCTCTCAAGGGCAATGAAAAACTGTTTTTT
CDR3: CASSLKTGSSLKGNEKLFF

J: TRBJ2-7
V: TRBV12-3/TRBV12-4
D: -
size: many
DNA: TGTGCCAGCACCTCGGGACTCTCCTACGAGCAGTACTTC
CDR3: CASTSGLSYEQYF

J: TRBJ1-5
V: TRBV19
D: TRBD1
size: many
DNA: TGTGCCAGTAGTCCCGTACAGGGGTTTAATCAGCCCCAGCATTTT
CDR3: CASSPVQGFNQPQHF

J: TRBJ2-3
V: TRBV25-1
D: -
size: -
DNA: TGTGCCAGCAGCCTAGGGGGGAGGCTCACAGATACGCAGTATTTT
CDR3: CASSLGGRLTDTQYF

J: TRBJ2-5
V: TRBV9
D: -
size: -
DNA: TGTGCCAGCGGCGTAGGAGGGGCCCGAGAGACCCAGTATTTC
CDR3: CASGVGGARETQYF

J: TRBJ2-3
V: TRBV5-1
D: TRBD2
size: many
DNA: TGCGCCAGCAGCTTAACTAGCGGGGACACAGATACGCAGTATTTT
CDR3: CASSLTSGDTDTQYF

J: TRBJ2-2
V: TRBV5-1
D: TRBD1
size: many
DNA: TGCGCCAGCAGCTTGGGAGGGGGCACATACACCGGGGAGCTGTTTTTT
CDR3: CASSLGGGTYTGELFF

J: TRBJ1-3
V: TRBV10-3
D: -
size: -
DNA: TGTGCCACCCTCAGAGAGAATGGCTCTGGAAACACCATATATTTT
CDR3: CATLRENGSGNTIYF

J: TRBJ2-3
V: TRBV9
D: -
size: many
DNA: TGTGCCAGCAGCGTAGGAGACACAGATACGCAGTATTTT
CDR3: CASSVGDTDTQYF

J: TRBJ2-3
V: TRBV24-1
D: TRBD1
size: -
DNA: TGTGCCACCAGCTCGGGACAGGGGGCAGATACGCAGTATTTT
CDR3: CATSSGQGADTQYF

J: TRBJ2-5
V: TRBV5-1
D: TRBD2
size: -
DNA: TGCGCCAGCAGCCTCGGGCCTAGCGGGGGGGCCGTAAAGGAGACCCAGTACTTC
CDR3: CASSLGPSGGAVKETQYF

J: TRBJ2-1
V: TRBV9
D: -
size: many
DNA: TGTGCCAGCAGCGTCCAACACCTACAGGGCGATGAGCAGTTCTTC
CDR3: CASSVQHLQGDEQFF

J: TRBJ1-2
V: TRBV24-1
D: -
size: -
DNA: TGTGCCACCAGCCGTACAGGGTTCGATGGCTACACCTTC
CDR3: CATSRTGFDGYTF

J: TRBJ1-4
V: TRBV10-3
D: -
size: -
DNA: TGTGCCATCAGCGTAACGGGGGGAGCTAATGAAAAACTGTTTTTT
CDR3: CAISVTGGANEKLFF

J: TRBJ2-5
V: TRBV7-3
D: TRBD2
size: -
DNA: TGTGCCAGCAGCCCATCCGGGGGGGAGACCCAGTACTTC
CDR3: CASSPSGGETQYF

J: TRBJ2-7
V: TRBV10-1
D: TRBD1
size: -
DNA: TGCGCCAGCAGTGGGGACAGGGTCGCCTACGAGCAGTACTTC
CDR3: CASSGDRVAYEQYF

J: TRBJ1-2
V: TRBV4-1
D: -
size: -
DNA: TGCGCCAGCAGCCAAGATAATAAGGCGGCGGAGAACTATGGCTACACCTTC
CDR3: CASSQDNKAAENYGYTF

J: TRBJ1-2
V: TRBV5-1
D: TRBD1
size: -
DNA: TGCGCCAGCAGCTTGGAGGGACAGGGGAACTATGGCTACACCTTC
CDR3: CASSLEGQGNYGYTF

J: TRBJ2-3
V: TRBV5-4
D: -
size: -
DNA: TGTGCCAGCAGCCGACGGACCACAGATACGCAGTATTTT
CDR3: CASSRRTTDTQYF

J: TRBJ1-3
V: TRBV6-2/TRBV6-3
D: TRBD1
size: -
DNA: TGTGCCAGCAGTTCCGGGACAGAAGGAAACACCATATATTTT
CDR3: CASSSGTEGNTIYF

J: TRBJ1-1
V: TRBV10-3
D: -
size: many
DNA: TGTGCCATCAGTGCCCAGGGTAGCACTGAAGCTTTCTTT
CDR3: CAISAQGSTEAFF

J: TRBJ1-3
V: TRBV19
D: -
size: -
DNA: TGTGCCAGTCTGTTCGGGGGCGAGGAAAACACCATATATTTT
CDR3: CASLFGGEENTIYF

J: TRBJ2-3
V: TRBV24-1
D: TRBD1
size: -
DNA: TGTGCCACCAGTGATCCGAACTCAAGACAGGGCCCAGATACGCAGTATTTT
CDR3: CATSDPNSRQGPDTQYF

J: TRBJ2-5
V: TRBV9
D: -
size: -
DNA: TGTGCCAGCAGCGTAGGTGGCGGAGAAGAGACCCAGTACTTC
CDR3: CASSVGGGEETQYF

J: TRBJ1-4
V: TRBV10-2
D: -
size: many
DNA: TGCGCCAGCAGTGCCTTGGGAGGGGAAAAACTGTTTTTT
CDR3: CASSALGGEKLFF

J: TRBJ1-3
V: TRBV28
D: TRBD1
size: -
DNA: TGTGCCAGCAGTTTAGACAGGGCGTATTCCGGAAACACCATATATTTT
CDR3: CASSLDRAYSGNTIYF

J: TRBJ1-1
V: TRBV2
D: -
size: many
DNA: TGTGCCAGCAGTGAAAGGGCTATGGGCACTGAAGCTTTCTTT
CDR3: CASSERAMGTEAFF

J: TRBJ2-5
V: TRBV10-3
D: -
size: medium-sized
DNA: TGTGCCATCAGTGACGGTCTGGCGACACAAGAGACCCAGTACTTC
CDR3: CAISDGLATQETQYF

J: TRBJ2-2
V: TRBV10-2
D: -
size: many
DNA: TGCGCCACCCTTAGCGGGAACACCGGGGAGCTGTTTTTT
CDR3: CATLSGNTGELFF

J: TRBJ1-3
V: TRBV28
D: -
size: -
DNA: TGTGCCAGCAAGGGGGCTGGAAACACCATATATTTT
CDR3: CASKGAGNTIYF

J: TRBJ2-7
V: TRBV12-3/TRBV12-4
D: TRBD2
size: many
DNA: TGTGCCAGCAGTAGACTAGCGGGGCCCCGTATTACCTCCTACGAGCAGTACTTC
CDR3: CASSRLAGPRITSYEQYF

J: TRBJ2-7
V: TRBV11-2
D: -
size: -
DNA: TGTGCCAGCAGCTTAGCCCGGGGCTACGAGCAGTACTTC
CDR3: CASSLARGYEQYF

J: TRBJ1-2
V: TRBV29-1
D: -
size: -
DNA: TGCAGCGTTGGAGATAGCTATGGCTACACCTTC
CDR3: CSVGDSYGYTF

J: TRBJ1-6
V: TRBV9
D: -
size: many
DNA: TGTGCCAGCAGCGTAGGAAAATCCTATAATTCACCCCTCCACTTT
CDR3: CASSVGKSYNSPLHF

J: TRBJ2-7
V: TRBV11-2
D: TRBD2
size: few
DNA: TGTGCCAGCAGCTTCCGGACTAGCGGGGGGGCCGTGGGCTACGAGCAGTACTTC
CDR3: CASSFRTSGGAVGYEQYF

J: TRBJ1-4
V: TRBV12-5
D: TRBD1
size: many
DNA: TGTGCTAGTGCCCTAGGGGGCGTTAATGAAAAACTGTTTTTT
CDR3: CASALGGVNEKLFF

J: TRBJ2-5
V: TRBV29-1
D: TRBD2
size: -
DNA: TGCAGCTTATTACGAGGTCGGGGGGGCGAGACCCAGTACTTC
CDR3: CSLLRGRGGETQYF

J: TRBJ2-6
V: TRBV2
D: TRBD1
size: -
DNA: TGTGCCAGCAGCGTACAGGGGCCTAACTCTGGGGCCAACGTCCTGACTTTC
CDR3: CASSVQGPNSGANVLTF